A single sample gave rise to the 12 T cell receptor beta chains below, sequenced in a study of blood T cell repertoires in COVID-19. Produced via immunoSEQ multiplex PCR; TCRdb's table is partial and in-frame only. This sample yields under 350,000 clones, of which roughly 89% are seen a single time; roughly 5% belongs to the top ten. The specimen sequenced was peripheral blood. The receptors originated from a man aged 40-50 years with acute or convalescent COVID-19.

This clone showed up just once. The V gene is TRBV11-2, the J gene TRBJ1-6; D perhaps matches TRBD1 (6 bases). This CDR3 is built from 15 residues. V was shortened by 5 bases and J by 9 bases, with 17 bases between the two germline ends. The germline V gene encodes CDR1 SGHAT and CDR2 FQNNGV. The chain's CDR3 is CASSPGRGRSSPLHF. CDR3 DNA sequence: TGTGCCAGCAGCCCCGGCAGGGGCAGGTCTTCACCCCTCCACTTT.

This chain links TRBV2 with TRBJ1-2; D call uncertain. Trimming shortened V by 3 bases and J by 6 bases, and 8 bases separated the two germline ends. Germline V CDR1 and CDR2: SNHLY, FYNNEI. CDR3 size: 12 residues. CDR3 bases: TGTGCCAGCAGTGAGGCGGGGAATGGCTACACCTTC. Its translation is CASSEAGNGYTF.

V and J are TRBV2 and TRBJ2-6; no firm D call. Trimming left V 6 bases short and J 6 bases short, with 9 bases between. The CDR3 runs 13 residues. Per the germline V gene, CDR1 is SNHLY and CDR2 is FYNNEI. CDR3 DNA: TGTGCCAGCAGCTACCAAGAGGCCAACGTCCTGACTTTC. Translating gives CASSYQEANVLTF.

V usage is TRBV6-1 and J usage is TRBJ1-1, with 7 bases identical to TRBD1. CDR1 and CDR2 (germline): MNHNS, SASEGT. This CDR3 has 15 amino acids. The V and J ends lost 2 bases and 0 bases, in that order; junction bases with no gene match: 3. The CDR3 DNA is TGTGCCAGCAGTGAAAGGGGGCGCCTGAACACTGAAGCTTTCTTT. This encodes CASSERGRLNTEAFF.

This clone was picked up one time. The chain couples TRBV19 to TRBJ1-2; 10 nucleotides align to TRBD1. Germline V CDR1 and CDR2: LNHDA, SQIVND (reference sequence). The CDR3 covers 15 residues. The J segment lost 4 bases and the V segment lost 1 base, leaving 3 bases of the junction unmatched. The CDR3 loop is CASSIVGTGAYGYTF. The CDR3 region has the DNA TGTGCCAGTAGTATAGTAGGGACAGGGGCCTATGGCTACACCTTC.

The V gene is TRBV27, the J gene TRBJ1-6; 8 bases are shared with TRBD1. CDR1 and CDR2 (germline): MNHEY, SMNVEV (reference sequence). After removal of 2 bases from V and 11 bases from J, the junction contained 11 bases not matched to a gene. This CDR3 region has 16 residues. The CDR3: CASSLAPQGALTPLHF. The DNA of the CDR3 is TGTGCCAGCAGTTTAGCGCCCCAGGGGGCGCTAACACCCCTCCACTTT.

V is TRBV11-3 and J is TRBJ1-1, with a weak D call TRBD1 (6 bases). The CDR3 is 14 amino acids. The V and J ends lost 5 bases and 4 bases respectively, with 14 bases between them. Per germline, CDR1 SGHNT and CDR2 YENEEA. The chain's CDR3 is CASSSTGKSTEAFF. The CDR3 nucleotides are TGTGCCAGCAGCAGTACAGGGAAGAGCACTGAAGCTTTCTTT.

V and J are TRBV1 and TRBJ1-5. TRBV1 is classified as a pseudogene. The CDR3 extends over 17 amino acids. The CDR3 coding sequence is TGCACCAGCAGCCAAGAGGACCGCGGAGGCACTAATCAGCCCCAGCATTTT. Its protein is CTSSQEDRGGTNQPQHF.

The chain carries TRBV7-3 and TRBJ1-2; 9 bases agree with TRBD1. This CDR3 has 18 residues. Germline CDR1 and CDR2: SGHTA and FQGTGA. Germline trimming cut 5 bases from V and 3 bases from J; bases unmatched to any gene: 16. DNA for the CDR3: TGTGCCAGCAGCCTCCGAGGGACAGGGAGAAGTCGGGACTATGGCTACACCTTC. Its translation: CASSLRGTGRSRDYGYTF.

DNA of the CDR3: TGTGCCTGGAGCTCGGGACAAGAACACTATGGCTACACCTTC. Translation: CAWSSGQEHYGYTF. The rearrangement joins TRBV30 to TRBJ1-2; maybe TRBD1 (6 bases). With 3 bases removed from V and 3 bases from J, the gap between germline ends came to 14 bases. Germline CDR1 GTSNPN, CDR2 SVGIG (reference sequence). The CDR3 sequence is 14 residues long.

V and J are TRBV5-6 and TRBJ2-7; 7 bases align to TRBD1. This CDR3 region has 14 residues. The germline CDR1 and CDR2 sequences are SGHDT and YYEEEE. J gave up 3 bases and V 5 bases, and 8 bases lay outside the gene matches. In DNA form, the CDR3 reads TGTGCCAGCAGTCTCGACAGGGACCACTACGAGCAGTACTTC. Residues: CASSLDRDHYEQYF.

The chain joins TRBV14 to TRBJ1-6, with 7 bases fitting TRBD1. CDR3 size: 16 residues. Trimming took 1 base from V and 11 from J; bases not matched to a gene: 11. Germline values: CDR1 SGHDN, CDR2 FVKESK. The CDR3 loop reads CASSQGPSAGGPPLHF. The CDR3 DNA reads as TGTGCCAGCAGCCAAGGGCCCTCGGCAGGGGGGCCACCCCTCCACTTT.